This passage covers 21 T cell receptor beta chains from one sample sequenced in a study of OX40 agonist ivuxolimab in advanced cancers. Libraries were constructed by the immunoSEQ multiplex PCR assay. The source is immuneACCESS, and TCRdb retained only in-frame sequences with V and J called. Part of the clones is not carried over; for the studies checked, unresolved V genes explain less than half of this, and the remainder is unexplained. In all, the sample holds about 54,000 clones, and about 83% of those were seen once. Together, the top ten hold approximately 1.2% of the sample. The input for sequencing was CD4+ or CD8+ T cells sorted from blood, taken in a trial of the OX40 agonist ivuxolimab. All receptors come from an adult with an advanced solid tumor such as melanoma, head and neck, liver or kidney cancer.

In the case of this clone: Because the CDR3's place on the DNA is in doubt, the DNA is left out and the CDR3 is given as listed by TCRdb. V is TRBV7-6 and J is TRBJ1-2. From its first to its last residue, the CDR3 has 15 amino acids. The germline CDR1 and CDR2 sequences are SGHVS and FNYEAQ. Here the CDR3 reads CASSSSSSSNYGYTF.

The genes are TRBV5-4 and TRBJ1-1; no clear D. Germline loops: CDR1 SGHNT, CDR2 YYREEE (reference sequence). This CDR3 has 13 amino acids. V was shortened by 5 bases and J by 1 base, with 9 bases between the two germline ends. CDR3 in amino acids: CASRRFENTEAFF. For the CDR3, the DNA is TGTGCCAGCAGACGGTTTGAGAACACTGAAGCTTTCTTT.

V and J are TRBV6-5 and TRBJ1-3; 8 bases agree with TRBD1. Germline V gene data show CDR1 as MNHEY and CDR2 as SVGAGI. This CDR3 has 15 residues. Trimming cost V 7 bases and J 4 bases; bases outside gene matches: 9. CDR3 nucleotide sequence: TGTGCCAGCATTGGAACAGGGGGTTCCGGAAACACCATATATTTT. Amino acid sequence: CASIGTGGSGNTIYF.

The genes are TRBV18 and TRBJ1-1, with D uncertain. The CDR3 covers 15 residues. V was cut by 4 bases and J by 1 base, with 13 bases left in between. Germline V gene lookup returns CDR1 KGHSH and CDR2 LQKENI. CDR3 coding DNA: TGTGCCAGCTCACTAGGCTATTTATCGAACACTGAAGCTTTCTTT. This encodes CASSLGYLSNTEAFF.

V is TRBV19 and J is TRBJ2-2; D might be TRBD1 (7 bases). Germline V lookup: CDR1 LNHDA, CDR2 SQIVND (reference sequence). The ends were cut back, 6 bases at V and 6 bases at J, with 14 bases in the middle. This CDR3 contains 14 residues. The CDR3 sequence is CASRGGGASGELFF. The DNA for the CDR3 is TGTGCCAGTAGAGGAGGGGGCGCATCCGGGGAGCTGTTTTTT.

The chain is built from TRBV5-4 and TRBJ2-3, with 9 bases aligning to TRBD2. The germline gives CDR1 SGHNT, CDR2 YYREEE (reference sequence). V lost 0 bases and J lost 6; bases outside the gene matches: 11. This CDR3 is built from 17 residues. CDR3 in amino acids: CASSLGAAGGPVDTQYF. In DNA, the CDR3 is TGTGCCAGCAGCTTGGGTGCCGCGGGAGGGCCTGTTGATACGCAGTATTTT.

This sequence joins TRBV5-6 and TRBJ2-2, with 7 bases lining up with TRBD1. The J segment lost 4 bases and the V segment lost 4 bases, leaving 7 bases of the junction unmatched. The CDR3 sequence is 15 residues long. CDR1 and CDR2 (germline): SGHDT, YYEEEE. DNA of the CDR3: TGTGCCAGCAGCAGGTGGGACAGTGGCACCGGGGAGCTGTTTTTT. This translates into CASSRWDSGTGELFF.

This clone was recorded a few times. The chain recombines TRBV27 with TRBJ1-2; 9 nucleotides agree with TRBD1. Per germline, CDR1 MNHEY and CDR2 SMNVEV (reference sequence). The J segment lost 6 bases and the V segment lost 5 bases, leaving 10 bases of the junction unmatched. This CDR3 has 15 residues. In DNA, the CDR3 is TGTGCCAGCAGTCCTCTCTTATGGACAGGGGATGGCTACACCTTC. The encoded protein is CASSPLLWTGDGYTF.

The chain has TRBV4-2 and TRBJ1-4; D remains ambiguous. The germline V gene encodes CDR1 LGHNA and CDR2 YNFKEQ. The CDR3 sequence is 14 residues long. Trimming removed 4 bases at V and 6 bases at J, with 12 bases between. CDR3 in amino acids: CASSPGGGDEKLFF. The CDR3 nucleotides are TGTGCCAGCAGCCCCGGAGGCGGGGATGAAAAACTGTTTTTT.

V is TRBV27 and J is TRBJ2-1; 8 bases are shared with TRBD1. CDR1 MNHEY and CDR2 SMNVEV come from the germline V gene (reference sequence). The CDR3 sequence is 13 residues long. Germline trimming cut 8 bases from V and 8 bases from J; bases unmatched to any gene: 8. This CDR3 reads CASAPRGLDEQFF. The CDR3 DNA reads as TGTGCCAGCGCCCCCAGGGGGCTGGATGAGCAGTTCTTC.

This chain connects TRBV6-1 to TRBJ1-1; a possible D gene is TRBD1 (5 bases). Trimming removed 6 bases at V and 3 bases at J, with 14 bases between. The CDR3 is made up of 14 amino acids. CDR1 is MNHNS, CDR2 SASEGT, per germline. The CDR3 reads CASSPGRADTEAFF. The CDR3 DNA reads TGTGCCAGCAGCCCGGGCAGGGCGGACACTGAAGCTTTCTTT.

The chain couples TRBV7-3 to TRBJ2-3; TRBD1 might be the D (6 bases). The CDR3 loop spans 15 amino acids. Looked up from germline, CDR1 is SGHTA and CDR2 is FQGTGA. V shed 5 bases and J shed 4 bases, with 16 bases lying between them. In DNA, the CDR3 is TGTGCCAGCAGCACAGGGACGGGCGGCCCAGATACGCAGTATTTT. It translates to CASSTGTGGPDTQYF.

The chain couples TRBV11-2 to TRBJ2-1, with D maybe TRBD2 (6 bases). Germline loops: CDR1 SGHAT, CDR2 FQNNGV. The CDR3 has 14 residues. Trimming removed 0 bases at V and 5 bases at J, with 8 bases between. CDR3 coding DNA: TGTGCCAGCAGCTTAGATGCGGGAAACAATGAGCAGTTCTTC. As protein: CASSLDAGNNEQFF.

This clone was detected only once. V is TRBV5-1 and J is TRBJ2-3; TRBD2 agrees at 8 bases. Looked up from germline, CDR1 is SGHRS and CDR2 is YFSETQ. CDR3 length: 18 amino acids. The V and J ends lost 0 bases and 1 base, in that order; junction bases with no gene match: 10. The CDR3 protein is CASSLAAPTSGGTDTQYF. The CDR3 coding sequence is TGCGCCAGCAGCTTGGCCGCCCCTACTAGCGGCGGCACAGATACGCAGTATTTT.

The V and J genes are TRBV27 and TRBJ1-1; TRBD1 aligns across 7 bases. J gave up 3 bases and V 6 bases, and 7 bases lay outside the gene matches. Germline lookup yields CDR1 MNHEY and CDR2 SMNVEV (reference sequence). The CDR3 has 14 residues. In DNA, the CDR3 is TGTGCCAGCAGGGGAACAGGGGCCTACACTGAAGCTTTCTTT. It translates to CASRGTGAYTEAFF.

This chain links TRBV7-2 with TRBJ2-5; TRBD1 matches 8 bases. After removal of 4 bases from V and 0 bases from J, the junction contained 4 bases not matched to a gene. The CDR3 totals 15 residues. Per germline, CDR1 SGHTA and CDR2 FQGNSA. For the CDR3, the DNA is TGTGCCAGCAGCTCGACAGGGGTTTACCAAGAGACCCAGTACTTC. Its protein product is CASSSTGVYQETQYF.

The chain combines TRBV18 with TRBJ1-4, with 8 bases lining up with TRBD1. CDR1 is KGHSH and CDR2 is LQKENI in the germline V gene. The V gene end was trimmed by 3 bases and the J gene end by 6 bases; junction bases not matched to a gene: 9. The CDR3 runs 16 residues. CDR3 bases: TGTGCCAGCTCACCTTTAACCGGGACAGGAGATGAAAAACTGTTTTTT. It yields the protein CASSPLTGTGDEKLFF.

J is TRBJ1-2 and V is TRBV28, with TRBD1 matching over 8 bases. The V gene's germline CDR1 is MDHEN and CDR2 SYDVKM. The CDR3 has 14 residues. V shed 8 bases, J shed 3 bases, and the junction held 8 bases outside the gene matches. DNA of the CDR3: TGTGCCAGCGGCCCCTCGGGACAGGACTATGGCTACACCTTC. Its translation: CASGPSGQDYGYTF.

The chain carries TRBV6-1 and TRBJ1-2; tentatively, D is TRBD1 (5 bases). V lost 2 bases and J 8 bases, leaving 15 bases between the germline ends. Germline V CDR1 and CDR2: MNHNS, SASEGT. The CDR3 extends over 14 amino acids. Here the CDR3 reads CASSEMWQGGGYTF. The DNA for the CDR3 is TGTGCCAGCAGTGAAATGTGGCAGGGCGGCGGCTACACCTTC.

This rearrangement joins TRBV11-2 to TRBJ2-1; tentative D call: TRBD2 (5 bases). The CDR3 covers 13 residues. The V end lost 0 bases, the J end lost 9 bases, and 9 bases lay between the germline ends. The germline V gene has CDR1 SGHAT and CDR2 FQNNGV. The CDR3 protein is CASSLERGSEQFF. CDR3 DNA: TGTGCCAGCAGCTTAGAAAGAGGGTCTGAGCAGTTCTTC.

This clone turned up a few times. The chain combines TRBV7-9 with TRBJ2-1; 12 nucleotides align to TRBD2. CDR1 and CDR2 from the germline V gene are SEHNR and FQNEAQ (reference sequence). The CDR3 runs to 18 residues. J lost 9 bases, V lost 2 bases, and 14 bases had no gene match. The CDR3 reads CASSLKSRLAGVIGEQFF. In nucleotides, the CDR3 is TGTGCCAGCAGCTTAAAGTCGAGACTAGCGGGAGTTATCGGTGAGCAGTTCTTC.